A selection of T cell receptor beta chains follows, all from one sample in a study of blood T cells in healthy people across ages. TCRdb re-called the 5' RACE reads with MiXCR, one entry per CDR3 protein. The top ten hold roughly 7.9% of the sample, which has 1.2 million to 1.5 million distinct CDR3 sequences, roughly 40% seen once. The sample taken for sequencing was blood. Source of these receptors: a woman between 18 and 29 years old in good health. Each CDR3 is given with its conserved first and last residue. The order of the fields is clone size, J gene, V gene, D gene, CDR3 DNA, CDR3 protein. D genes are given only for firm matches. A clone size is listed for some rows: how often the clone was seen (once, few, many), or a class if it is expanded.

abundance: NA; j_gene: TRBJ2-3; v_gene: TRBV20-1; d_gene: NA; CDR3nt: TGCAGTGCTAAGCGGCAAAGCACAGATACGCAGTATTTT; CDR3aa: CSAKRQSTDTQYF
abundance: NA; j_gene: TRBJ1-2; v_gene: TRBV4-3; d_gene: NA; CDR3nt: TGCGCCAGCAGCCAAGACCCCCGGACAGTGCACTATGGCTACACCTTC; CDR3aa: CASSQDPRTVHYGYTF
abundance: NA; j_gene: TRBJ2-7; v_gene: TRBV20-1; d_gene: NA; CDR3nt: TGCAGTGCTATCCAAGGGGTGTACAATGAGCAGTACTTC; CDR3aa: CSAIQGVYNEQYF
abundance: NA; j_gene: TRBJ2-7; v_gene: TRBV11-3; d_gene: NA; CDR3nt: TGTGCCAGCAGCCGGACAGCCTCCTACAATGAGCAGTACTTC; CDR3aa: CASSRTASYNEQYF
abundance: NA; j_gene: TRBJ2-5; v_gene: TRBV30; d_gene: NA; CDR3nt: TGTGCCTGGAGACTTATGCAAGAGACCCAGTACTTC; CDR3aa: CAWRLMQETQYF
abundance: NA; j_gene: TRBJ2-7; v_gene: TRBV18; d_gene: TRBD1; CDR3nt: TGTGCCAGCTCTAAACAGGGGTCGTCGTTCTACGAGCAGTACTTC; CDR3aa: CASSKQGSSFYEQYF
abundance: few; j_gene: TRBJ2-5; v_gene: TRBV4-1; d_gene: NA; CDR3nt: TGCGCCAGCAGCCAAAGACAGTTCCAAGAGACCCAGTACTTC; CDR3aa: CASSQRQFQETQYF
abundance: few; j_gene: TRBJ2-5; v_gene: TRBV6-5; d_gene: TRBD2; CDR3nt: TGTGCCAGCAGTTACGAAGGGACTAGCGTCCCAAGGACCCAGTACTTC; CDR3aa: CASSYEGTSVPRTQYF
abundance: NA; j_gene: TRBJ1-1; v_gene: TRBV11-2; d_gene: NA; CDR3nt: TGTGCCAGCAGCTCCGTAATCCCTAACACTGAAGCTTTCTTT; CDR3aa: CASSSVIPNTEAFF
abundance: NA; j_gene: TRBJ1-4; v_gene: TRBV6-1; d_gene: NA; CDR3nt: TGTGCCAGCAACACGAATGTTGCAACTAATGAAAAACTGTTTTTT; CDR3aa: CASNTNVATNEKLFF
abundance: few; j_gene: TRBJ1-1; v_gene: TRBV6-5; d_gene: NA; CDR3nt: TGTGCCAGCAGTTATCACCCGGAGGTTGAAACTTTCTTT; CDR3aa: CASSYHPEVETFF
abundance: NA; j_gene: TRBJ2-7; v_gene: TRBV5-1; d_gene: TRBD2; CDR3nt: TGCGCCAGCAGCGCCCTAGCGGGAGTTAACAATGAGCAGTACTTC; CDR3aa: CASSALAGVNNEQYF
abundance: once; j_gene: TRBJ1-2; v_gene: TRBV6-1; d_gene: TRBD1; CDR3nt: TGTGCCAGCAGTACCCGACAGGGGGTTATTCTCTACACCTTC; CDR3aa: CASSTRQGVILYTF
abundance: NA; j_gene: TRBJ2-3; v_gene: TRBV20-1; d_gene: TRBD2; CDR3nt: TGCAGTGCGGCGGGGCTAGCGGGAGTTGGTACAGATACGCAGTATTTT; CDR3aa: CSAAGLAGVGTDTQYF
abundance: many; j_gene: TRBJ2-5; v_gene: TRBV6-1; d_gene: NA; CDR3nt: TGTGCCAGCAGTGAACGGGCAGGGCGTGAGACCCAGTACTTC; CDR3aa: CASSERAGRETQYF
abundance: NA; j_gene: TRBJ2-1; v_gene: TRBV21-1; d_gene: NA; CDR3nt: TGTGCCAGCAGCGCCCGGGTCTGGAGCGAGCAGTTCTTC; CDR3aa: CASSARVWSEQFF
abundance: NA; j_gene: TRBJ1-1; v_gene: TRBV20-1; d_gene: TRBD1; CDR3nt: TGCAGTGCCCAAAATCACAGGGGGAACACTGAAGCTTTCTTT; CDR3aa: CSAQNHRGNTEAFF
abundance: NA; j_gene: TRBJ2-1; v_gene: TRBV2; d_gene: TRBD2; CDR3nt: TGTGCCAGCACGGGGGGGGCAGGGCTAGGGGCTGGTCGGAATGAGCAGTTCTTC; CDR3aa: CASTGGAGLGAGRNEQFF
abundance: few; j_gene: TRBJ2-7; v_gene: TRBV6-5; d_gene: NA; CDR3nt: TGTGCCAGCAGTTCCGACGGAATGGGGGAGCAGTACTTC; CDR3aa: CASSSDGMGEQYF
abundance: NA; j_gene: TRBJ2-7; v_gene: TRBV6-5; d_gene: TRBD1; CDR3nt: TGTGCCAGCAGTTACGGGGTCAGGGGGCCCTACAATGAGCAGTACTTC; CDR3aa: CASSYGVRGPYNEQYF
abundance: NA; j_gene: TRBJ2-7; v_gene: TRBV6-5; d_gene: TRBD2; CDR3nt: TGTGCCAGCAGTTACGGTAGGGGACTATCCTACGAGCAGTACTTC; CDR3aa: CASSYGRGLSYEQYF
abundance: NA; j_gene: TRBJ2-3; v_gene: TRBV30; d_gene: NA; CDR3nt: TGTGCCTATAAAGAAAACCCCGCAAGCACAGATACGCAGTATTTT; CDR3aa: CAYKENPASTDTQYF
abundance: NA; j_gene: TRBJ1-3; v_gene: TRBV18; d_gene: NA; CDR3nt: TGTGCCAGCTCACCCGTATACTTAGGTGGCTCTGGAAACACCATATATTTT; CDR3aa: CASSPVYLGGSGNTIYF
abundance: NA; j_gene: TRBJ2-3; v_gene: TRBV20-1; d_gene: TRBD2; CDR3nt: TGCAGTGCTAGATCCATGACTAGCGGGGGGGCCGGAGATACGCAGTATTTT; CDR3aa: CSARSMTSGGAGDTQYF
abundance: many; j_gene: TRBJ2-7; v_gene: TRBV7-3; d_gene: NA; CDR3nt: TGTGCTAGACAGGACGAGGGATCCTACGAGCAGTACTTC; CDR3aa: CARQDEGSYEQYF
abundance: NA; j_gene: TRBJ1-2; v_gene: TRBV4-1; d_gene: NA; CDR3nt: TGCGCCAGCTCCGGCCGGGGGCAGCGGGACTATGGCTACACCTTC; CDR3aa: CASSGRGQRDYGYTF
abundance: NA; j_gene: TRBJ1-3; v_gene: TRBV12-3/TRBV12-4; d_gene: NA; CDR3nt: TGTGCCAGCAGTTCCGGGCCTGGCGGCACCATATATTTT; CDR3aa: CASSSGPGGTIYF
abundance: once; j_gene: TRBJ1-1; v_gene: TRBV25-1; d_gene: TRBD1; CDR3nt: TGTGCCAGCAGTCCGACAGGGAAGAAAACTGAAGCTTTCTTT; CDR3aa: CASSPTGKKTEAFF